This T cell receptor beta chain derives from a study of T-cell memory formation after mild COVID-19. Study conclusions and caveats: What remained unconfirmed was the SARS-CoV-2 specificity of second-wave clones peaking on day 37. Contracting CD4+ clones sat mainly in CM and EM; CD8+ in EMRA.

The germline V gene encodes CDR1 SEHNR and CDR2 FQNEAQ (reference sequence). The germline V and J ends were trimmed by 5 bases and 7 bases, with 14 bases remaining between them. This CDR3 is built from 13 residues. Details on this clonotype: Antigen: not known.

Researchers used 5'RACE with constant-segment primers to make TCR alpha and TCR beta cDNA libraries that carry sample barcodes and UMIs. TCRdb ran MiXCR on the 5' RACE reads and lists one entry per CDR3 protein. This table holds approximately 430,000 distinct CDR3 sequences, less than 25% found once. This sequence joins TRBV7-9 and TRBJ1-2; a possible D gene is TRBD1 (5 bases). Source material: PBMCs or a T cell subset sorted from them (not recorded which). The clonotype was recovered from an adult woman who had mild COVID-19 (a few samples of this study predate the infection). Cell type and time point are not known. CDR3 protein: CASSRLGGSGYTF. CDR3 DNA sequence: TGTGCCAGCAGCCGCCTGGGGGGATCTGGCTACACCTTC.